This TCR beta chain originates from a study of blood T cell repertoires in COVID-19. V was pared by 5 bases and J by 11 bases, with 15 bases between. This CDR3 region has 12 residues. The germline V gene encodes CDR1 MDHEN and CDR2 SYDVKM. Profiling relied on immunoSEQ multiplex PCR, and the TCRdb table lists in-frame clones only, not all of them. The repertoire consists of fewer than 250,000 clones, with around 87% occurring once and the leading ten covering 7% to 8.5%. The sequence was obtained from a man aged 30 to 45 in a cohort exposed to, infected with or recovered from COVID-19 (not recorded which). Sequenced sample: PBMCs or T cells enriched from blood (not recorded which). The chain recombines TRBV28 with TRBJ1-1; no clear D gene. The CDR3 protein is CASSPRGSRAFF. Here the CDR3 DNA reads TGTGCCAGCAGTCCCCGAGGGAGCCGGGCTTTCTTT.